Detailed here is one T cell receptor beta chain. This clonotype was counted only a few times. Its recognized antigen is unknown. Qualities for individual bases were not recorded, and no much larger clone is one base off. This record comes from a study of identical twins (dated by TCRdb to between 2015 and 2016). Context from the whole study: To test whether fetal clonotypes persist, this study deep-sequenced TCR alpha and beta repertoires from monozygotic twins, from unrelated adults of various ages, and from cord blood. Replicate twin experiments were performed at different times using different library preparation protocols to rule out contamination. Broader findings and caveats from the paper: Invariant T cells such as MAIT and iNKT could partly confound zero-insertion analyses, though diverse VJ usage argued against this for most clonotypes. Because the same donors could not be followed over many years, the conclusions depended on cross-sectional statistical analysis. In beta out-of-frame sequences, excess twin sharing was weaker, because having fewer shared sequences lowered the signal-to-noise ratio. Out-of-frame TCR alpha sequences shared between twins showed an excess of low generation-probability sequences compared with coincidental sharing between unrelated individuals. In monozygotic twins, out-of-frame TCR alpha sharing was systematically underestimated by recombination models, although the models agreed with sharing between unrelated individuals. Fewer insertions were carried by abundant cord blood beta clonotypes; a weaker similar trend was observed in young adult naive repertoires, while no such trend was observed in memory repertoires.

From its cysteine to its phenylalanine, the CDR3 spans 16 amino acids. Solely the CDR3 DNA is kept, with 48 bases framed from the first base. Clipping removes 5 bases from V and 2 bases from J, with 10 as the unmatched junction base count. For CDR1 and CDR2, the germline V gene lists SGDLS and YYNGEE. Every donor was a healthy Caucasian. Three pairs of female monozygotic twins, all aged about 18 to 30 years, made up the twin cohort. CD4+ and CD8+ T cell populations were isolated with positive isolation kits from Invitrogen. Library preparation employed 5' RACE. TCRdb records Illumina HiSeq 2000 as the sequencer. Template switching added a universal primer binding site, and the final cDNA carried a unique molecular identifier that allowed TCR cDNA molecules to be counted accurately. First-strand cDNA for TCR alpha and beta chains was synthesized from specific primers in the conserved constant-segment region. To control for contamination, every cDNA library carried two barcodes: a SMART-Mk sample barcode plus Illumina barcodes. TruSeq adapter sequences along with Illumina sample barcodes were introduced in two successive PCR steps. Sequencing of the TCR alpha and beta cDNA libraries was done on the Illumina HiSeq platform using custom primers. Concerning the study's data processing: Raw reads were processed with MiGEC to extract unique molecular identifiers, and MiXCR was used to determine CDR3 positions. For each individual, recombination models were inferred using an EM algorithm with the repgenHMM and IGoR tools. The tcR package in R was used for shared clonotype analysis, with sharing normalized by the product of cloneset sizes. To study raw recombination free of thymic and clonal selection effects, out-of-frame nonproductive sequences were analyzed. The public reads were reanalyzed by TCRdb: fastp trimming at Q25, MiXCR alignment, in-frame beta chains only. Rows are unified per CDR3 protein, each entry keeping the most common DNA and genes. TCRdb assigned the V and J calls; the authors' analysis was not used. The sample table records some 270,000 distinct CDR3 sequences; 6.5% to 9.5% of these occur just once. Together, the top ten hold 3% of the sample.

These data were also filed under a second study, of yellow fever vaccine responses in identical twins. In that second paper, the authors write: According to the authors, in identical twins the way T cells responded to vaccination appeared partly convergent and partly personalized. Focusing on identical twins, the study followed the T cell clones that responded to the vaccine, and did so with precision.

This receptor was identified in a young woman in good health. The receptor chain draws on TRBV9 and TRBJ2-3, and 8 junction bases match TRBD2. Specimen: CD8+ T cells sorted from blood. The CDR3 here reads CASRTSTSGDTDTQYF. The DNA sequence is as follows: TGTGCCAGCAGGACCTCTACTAGCGGAGACACAGATACGCAGTATTTT.